The 9 T cell receptor beta chains below come from one sample, sequenced in a study of blood T cell repertoires in COVID-19. Data came from immunoSEQ multiplex PCR; TCRdb stores just in-frame clones and leaves some out. The sample records over 250,000 clones, about 89% being singletons. The sequenced sample consisted of PBMCs or T cells enriched from blood (not recorded which). Receptors originate from a man aged 35 to 55 who had recovered from COVID-19.

The CDR3 DNA reads TGCGCCAGCAGTGAGGGCGGGGCTGCGAACACCGGGGAGCTGTTTTTT. This translates into CASSEGGAANTGELFF. The chain employs TRBV10-1 and TRBJ2-2; a weak D match, TRBD2 (6 bases). Trimming stripped 2 bases from V and 0 bases from J, with 10 bases between. The CDR3 sequence is 16 residues long. Germline V lookup: CDR1 WNHNN, CDR2 SYGVQD (reference sequence).

This clone has only one observation. The chain carries TRBV21-1 and TRBJ2-7; no DNA check was done on the table's D call, TRBD1. TRBV21-1 is a recognized pseudogene. The CDR3 is 16 residues long. CDR3 bases: TGTGCCAGCAGCAAGGCCCGAAGACAGGCCTCCTACGAGCAGTACTTC. Translating gives CASSKARRQASYEQYF.

The chain links TRBV10-3 to TRBJ1-1; TRBD1 might be the D (6 bases). Trimming stripped 6 bases from V and 5 bases from J, with 16 bases between. The CDR3 is 14 residues long. Germline assignment: CDR1 ENHRY and CDR2 SYGVKD. The CDR3 DNA follows: TGTGCCATCAGGACAGGTAGACAAAGAACTGAAGCTTTCTTT. Its translation: CAIRTGRQRTEAFF.

This clone has a handful of counts. The chain carries TRBV30 and TRBJ1-5; D possibly corresponds to TRBD1 (5 bases). The CDR3 consists of 12 residues. Trimming removed 2 bases from V and 7 bases from J, with 9 bases in between. In germline, CDR1 is GTSNPN, CDR2 SVGIG (reference sequence). The CDR3: CAWSLEGQPQHF. The CDR3 nucleotides are TGTGCCTGGAGTTTGGAGGGGCAGCCCCAGCATTTT.

The chain couples TRBV12-3 or TRBV12-4 to TRBJ1-1, with D unresolved. The CDR3 has 10 amino acids. The V and J ends lost 6 bases and 8 bases respectively, with 7 bases between them. Here the CDR3 reads CASSRGEAFF. DNA of the CDR3: TGTGCCAGCAGCCGGGGAGAAGCTTTCTTT.

V and J are TRBV25-1 and TRBJ2-1; 9 nucleotides line up with TRBD1. Germline loops: CDR1 MGHDK, CDR2 SYGVNS. The trim removed 3 bases at V and 0 bases at J, leaving 0 bases unmatched. This CDR3 comprises 15 residues. The CDR3 spells CASSEGQGSYNEQFF. The DNA for the CDR3 is TGTGCCAGCAGTGAGGGACAGGGCTCCTACAATGAGCAGTTCTTC.

The J gene is TRBJ1-5, the V gene TRBV7-2; unclear D gene. CDR1 is SGHTA, CDR2 FQGNSA, per germline. Trimming cost V 3 bases and J 3 bases, with 9 bases left between them. This CDR3 spans 14 amino acids. The CDR3, as DNA: TGTGCCAGCAGCTTTAATACAGCCAATCAGCCCCAGCATTTT. It is translated as CASSFNTANQPQHF.

The rearrangement links TRBV6-4 to TRBJ2-2; 9 positions agree with TRBD2. The CDR3 length is 21 residues. The J segment lost 6 bases and the V segment lost 2 bases, leaving 22 bases of the junction unmatched. Per germline, CDR1 MRHNA and CDR2 SNTAGT. Here the CDR3 reads CASSDPKIEREARGHPGELFF. The CDR3 bases are TGTGCCAGCAGTGACCCCAAAATTGAGCGGGAGGCAAGGGGACACCCCGGGGAGCTGTTTTTT.

There are a few counts of this clone. The CDR3 sequence is CASSSYRGLRANSPLHF. CDR3 DNA: TGTGCCAGCAGTTCATACAGGGGATTACGAGCAAATTCACCCCTCCACTTT. The V gene is TRBV28, the J gene TRBJ1-6, with 7 bases matching TRBD1. Germline V gene sequence: CDR1 MDHEN, CDR2 SYDVKM. The junction had 13 bases not matched to a gene; V was cut back by 4 bases and J by 7 bases. This CDR3 spans 17 amino acids.